Listed below are T cell receptor beta chains from one sample, sequenced in a study of shared clonotypes between healthy human individuals. Here immunoSEQ multiplex PCR was the method, and the copy in TCRdb shows in-frame clones only, minus some. Seen here are millions of clones, 85% to 95% observed once, and the top ten hold more than 0.1%. Source material: naive CD4+ T cells sorted from blood. All receptors derive from a man younger than 35 in good health. Each CDR3 is given with its conserved first and last residue. D genes are given only for firm matches. The size of a clone is reported for some rows only, either as once, few or many, or as a class for expanded clones.

V: TRBV6-1
D: -
size: -
J: TRBJ2-5
length: 13
CDR3: CASRPGGGRVEYF
DNA: TGTGCCAGCAGGCCTGGAGGGGGGCGGGTAGAGTACTTC

V: TRBV7-2
D: -
size: -
J: TRBJ2-1
length: 11
CDR3: CASSSPDEQFF
DNA: TGTGCCAGCAGCTCGCCGGATGAGCAGTTCTTC

V: TRBV7-9
D: -
size: -
J: TRBJ1-1
length: 14
CDR3: CASSLYGSGTEAFF
DNA: TGTGCCAGCAGCTTATACGGGAGTGGCACTGAAGCTTTCTTT

V: TRBV6-1
D: TRBD2
size: -
J: TRBJ2-5
length: 12
CDR3: CASKPAGETQYF
DNA: TGTGCCAGCAAACCAGCGGGGGAGACCCAGTACTTC

V: TRBV5-1
D: -
size: -
J: TRBJ1-3
length: 14
CDR3: CASSDSLSGNTIYF
DNA: TGCGCCAGCTCTGACAGTCTCTCTGGAAACACCATATATTTT

V: TRBV19
D: -
size: -
J: TRBJ1-2
length: 15
CDR3: CASSIGIWGPYGYTF
DNA: TGTGCCAGTAGTATAGGAATCTGGGGGCCCTATGGCTACACCTTC

V: TRBV15
D: -
size: -
J: TRBJ2-5
length: 13
CDR3: CATSRGQGETQYF
DNA: TGTGCCACCAGCAGAGGCCAGGGAGAGACCCAGTACTTC

V: TRBV11-2
D: TRBD2
size: -
J: TRBJ2-5
length: 16
CDR3: CASSPLAGGLGETQYF
DNA: TGTGCCAGCAGCCCTCTGGCGGGAGGGTTAGGGGAGACCCAGTACTTC

V: TRBV9
D: -
size: -
J: TRBJ2-7
length: 14
CDR3: CASSVGQSIYEQYF
DNA: TGTGCCAGCAGCGTAGGACAGTCTATCTACGAGCAGTACTTC

V: TRBV5-1
D: -
size: -
J: TRBJ2-2
length: 16
CDR3: CASSRAGQHNTGELFF
DNA: TGCGCCAGCAGCAGGGCGGGACAGCACAACACCGGGGAGCTGTTTTTT

V: TRBV7-9
D: -
size: -
J: TRBJ2-2
length: 18
CDR3: CASSPPPGPSENTGELFF
DNA: TGTGCCAGCAGCCCCCCTCCTGGTCCCTCAGAGAACACCGGGGAGCTGTTTTTT

V: TRBV6-5
D: TRBD1
size: once
J: TRBJ1-2
length: 11
CDR3: CASRGQGGYTF
DNA: TGTGCCAGCAGAGGACAGGGTGGCTACACCTTC

V: TRBV5-8
D: -
size: once
J: TRBJ1-6
length: 14
CDR3: CASRSWKSNSPLHF
DNA: TGTGCCAGCAGGTCTTGGAAGTCTAATTCACCCCTCCACTTT

V: TRBV2
D: -
size: -
J: TRBJ2-7
length: 13
CDR3: CASSGQTLYEQYF
DNA: TGTGCCAGCAGTGGACAGACCCTCTACGAGCAGTACTTC

V: TRBV19
D: -
size: -
J: TRBJ1-2
length: 13
CDR3: CASSMGFNYGYTF
DNA: TGTGCCAGTAGTATGGGGTTTAACTATGGCTACACCTTC

V: TRBV2
D: -
size: -
J: TRBJ2-3
length: 13
CDR3: CASSLEPRGTQYF
DNA: TGTGCCAGCAGTCTCGAGCCCCGGGGTACGCAGTATTTT

V: TRBV7-2
D: -
size: once
J: TRBJ1-4
length: 13
CDR3: CASSSPLGEKLFF
DNA: TGTGCCAGCAGCTCACCATTGGGAGAAAAACTGTTTTTT

V: TRBV6-5
D: -
size: once
J: TRBJ1-6
length: 14
CDR3: CASRDSSYNSPLHF
DNA: TGTGCCAGCAGGGACAGCTCCTATAATTCACCCCTCCACTTT

V: TRBV7-2
D: -
size: -
J: TRBJ2-2
length: 14
CDR3: CASSLRGNTGELFF
DNA: TGTGCCAGCAGCTTAAGGGGAAACACCGGGGAGCTGTTTTTT

V: TRBV2
D: TRBD2
size: -
J: TRBJ2-7
length: 14
CDR3: CASTRLAGVNEQYF
DNA: TGTGCCAGCACAAGACTAGCGGGAGTGAACGAGCAGTACTTC

V: TRBV7-9
D: -
size: -
J: TRBJ1-5
length: 16
CDR3: CASSSGTPERNQPQHF
DNA: TGTGCCAGCAGCTCGGGGACCCCTGAGAGGAATCAGCCCCAGCATTTT

V: TRBV6-5
D: TRBD1
size: -
J: TRBJ2-7
length: 14
CDR3: CASRRNRGTYEQYF
DNA: TGTGCCAGCAGACGTAACAGGGGAACCTACGAGCAGTACTTC

V: TRBV19
D: TRBD1
size: -
J: TRBJ2-1
length: 11
CDR3: CASTNRGEQFF
DNA: TGTGCCAGTACAAACAGGGGTGAGCAGTTCTTC

V: TRBV5-8
D: -
size: -
J: TRBJ2-7
length: 12
CDR3: CASTDRPWTEYF
DNA: TGTGCCAGCACCGATCGGCCCTGGACGGAGTACTTC

V: TRBV7-7
D: -
size: -
J: TRBJ2-5
length: 13
CDR3: CASSFDGQETQYF
DNA: TGTGCTAGCAGTTTTGACGGACAAGAGACCCAGTACTTC

V: TRBV19
D: -
size: -
J: TRBJ1-5
length: 12
CDR3: CASTNPPQPQHF
DNA: TGTGCCAGTACTAACCCCCCTCAGCCCCAGCATTTT

V: TRBV5-8
D: -
size: once
J: TRBJ2-5
length: 13
CDR3: CASRVSFMETQYF
DNA: TGTGCCAGCCGGGTTAGCTTTATGGAGACCCAGTACTTC

V: TRBV7-3
D: -
size: -
J: TRBJ2-3
length: 15
CDR3: CASSPGFRAVDTQYF
DNA: TGTGCCAGCAGCCCCGGGTTCAGGGCGGTAGATACGCAGTATTTT

V: TRBV7-9
D: -
size: -
J: TRBJ1-1
length: 13
CDR3: CASSPNLNTEAFF
DNA: TGTGCCAGCAGCCCCAACCTGAACACTGAAGCTTTCTTT

V: TRBV7-8
D: TRBD1
size: -
J: TRBJ2-7
length: 13
CDR3: CASSRDRLTEQYF
DNA: TGTGCCAGCAGCCGGGACAGGCTTACCGAGCAGTACTTC

V: TRBV7-2
D: -
size: -
J: TRBJ1-6
length: 14
CDR3: CASSFGGGNSPLHF
DNA: TGTGCCAGCAGCTTTGGAGGGGGGAATTCACCCCTCCACTTT

V: TRBV10-1
D: -
size: -
J: TRBJ2-7
length: 16
CDR3: CASSESSLGSSYEQYF
DNA: TGCGCCAGCAGTGAGTCGAGTTTGGGCAGCTCCTACGAGCAGTACTTC

V: TRBV2
D: TRBD2
size: -
J: TRBJ2-3
length: 13
CDR3: CASIQRDTDTQYF
DNA: TGTGCCAGCATCCAGCGGGACACAGATACGCAGTATTTT

V: TRBV5-1
D: TRBD1
size: -
J: TRBJ2-7
length: 18
CDR3: CASSLTVDLQGATYEQYF
DNA: TGCGCCAGCAGCCTGACCGTCGACCTCCAGGGGGCTACCTACGAGCAGTACTTC

V: TRBV7-9
D: -
size: -
J: TRBJ2-5
length: 15
CDR3: CASSFNPVQEETQYF
DNA: TGTGCCAGCAGCTTTAACCCCGTGCAGGAAGAGACCCAGTACTTC

V: TRBV6-1
D: TRBD1
size: -
J: TRBJ1-2
length: 17
CDR3: CASSEGQGALANYGYTF
DNA: TGTGCCAGCAGTGAAGGACAGGGGGCCCTAGCTAACTATGGCTACACCTTC

V: TRBV6-6
D: -
size: -
J: TRBJ2-7
length: 14
CDR3: CASSYGQGHHEQYF
DNA: TGTGCCAGCAGTTACGGGCAGGGGCATCACGAGCAGTACTTC

V: TRBV28
D: TRBD2
size: -
J: TRBJ2-7
length: 15
CDR3: CASSLSSGNSNEQYF
DNA: TGTGCCAGCAGTTTATCTAGCGGGAATTCTAACGAGCAGTACTTC

V: TRBV21-1
D: -
size: once
J: TRBJ2-7
length: 16
CDR3: CASSKKSTGGSYEQYF
DNA: TGTGCCAGCAGCAAGAAATCTACAGGGGGCTCCTACGAGCAGTACTTC

V: TRBV28
D: TRBD2
size: -
J: TRBJ2-7
length: 16
CDR3: CASSLGRTSGKDEQYF
DNA: TGTGCCAGCAGTTTAGGGAGAACTAGCGGGAAAGACGAGCAGTACTTC

V: TRBV18
D: -
size: -
J: TRBJ1-1
length: 14
CDR3: CASSLVPGNTEAFF
DNA: TGTGCCAGCTCACTGGTTCCAGGGAACACTGAAGCTTTCTTT

V: TRBV9
D: -
size: -
J: TRBJ2-3
length: 15
CDR3: CASSPPRDKTDTQYF
DNA: TGTGCCAGCAGCCCTCCCCGGGACAAAACAGATACGCAGTATTTT

V: TRBV19
D: TRBD1
size: -
J: TRBJ2-7
length: 15
CDR3: CASSIKGQTHYEQYF
DNA: TGTGCCAGTAGTATTAAGGGACAGACACACTACGAGCAGTACTTC